The entry below gives a single T cell receptor beta chain sequence along with its context. Its antigen is currently unknown. One end of the junction does not line up with germline, which may come from a read error. With 10%, 30% or 50% of RNA, roughly 20,000 to 1,000,000 naive CD8 T cells were sequenced. The authors sorted naive CD8 T cells as CD8+CD4-CCR7+CD45RA+. The CDR3 length is 13 residues. Germline CDR1 reads GTSNPN; CDR2 reads SVGIG (reference sequence). This sample is part of a study of molecular identifiers for immune sequencing clone quantification. Study results and limitations: Clones with over 20 RNA copies captured over 98% of effector molecules but under 1% of naive ones.

Bulk libraries came from a prior protocol with listed TCR primers. TCRdb re-analysed the PCR reads in MiXCR, keeping a single row per CDR3 protein. The sample holds approximately 550,000 distinct CDR3 sequences, about 20% seen once. The sample comprised naive CD8+ T cells from blood, with Jurkat cell RNA spiked in. Noted subset: FACS-sorted CD8+CD4-CCR7+CD45RA+ naive T cells. The V and J genes are TRBV30 and TRBJ2-7, with D possibly matching TRBD2 (5 bases). This clonotype was sampled from a human donor in good health. Some libraries in this study had Jurkat cell RNA spiked in. CDR3 nucleotides: TGTGTCTGGACTGAGGAATCGAACTACGAGCAGTACTTC. This gives the protein CVWTEESNYEQYF.